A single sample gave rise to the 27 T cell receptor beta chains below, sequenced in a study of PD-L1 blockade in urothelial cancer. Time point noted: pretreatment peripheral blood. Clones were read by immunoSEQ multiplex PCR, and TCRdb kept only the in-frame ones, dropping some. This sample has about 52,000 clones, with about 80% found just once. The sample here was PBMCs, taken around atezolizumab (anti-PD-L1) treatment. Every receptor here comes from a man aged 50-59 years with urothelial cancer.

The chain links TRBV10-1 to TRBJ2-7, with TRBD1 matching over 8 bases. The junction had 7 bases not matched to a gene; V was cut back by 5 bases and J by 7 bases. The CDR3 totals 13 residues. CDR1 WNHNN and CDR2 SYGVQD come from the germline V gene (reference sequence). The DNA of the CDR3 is TGCGCCAGCAGTAAGGACAGGGCGGGGGAGCAGTACTTC. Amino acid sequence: CASSKDRAGEQYF.

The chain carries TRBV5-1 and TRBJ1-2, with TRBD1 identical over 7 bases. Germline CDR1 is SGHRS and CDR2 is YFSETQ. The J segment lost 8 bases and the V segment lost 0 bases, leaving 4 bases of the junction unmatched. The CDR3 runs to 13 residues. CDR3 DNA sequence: TGCGCCAGCAGCTTGGGACAGGGAGGCGGCTACACCTTC. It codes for CASSLGQGGGYTF.

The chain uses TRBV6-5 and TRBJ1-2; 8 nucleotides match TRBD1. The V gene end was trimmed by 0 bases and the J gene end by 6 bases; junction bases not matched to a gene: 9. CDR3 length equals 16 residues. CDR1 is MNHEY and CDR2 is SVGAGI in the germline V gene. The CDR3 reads CASSYSIVGQENGYTF. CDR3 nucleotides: TGTGCCAGCAGTTACTCGATTGTGGGACAGGAGAATGGCTACACCTTC.

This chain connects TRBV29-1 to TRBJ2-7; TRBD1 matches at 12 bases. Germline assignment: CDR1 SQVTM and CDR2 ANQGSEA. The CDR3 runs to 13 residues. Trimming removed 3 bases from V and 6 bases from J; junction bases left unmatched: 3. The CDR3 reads CSVEGQGAFEQYF. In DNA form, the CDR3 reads TGCAGCGTTGAGGGACAGGGGGCTTTCGAGCAGTACTTC.

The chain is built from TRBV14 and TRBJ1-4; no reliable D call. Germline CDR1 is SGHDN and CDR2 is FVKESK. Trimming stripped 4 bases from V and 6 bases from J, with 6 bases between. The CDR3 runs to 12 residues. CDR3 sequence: CASSRVYEKLFF. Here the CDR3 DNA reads TGTGCCAGCAGCCGAGTGTATGAAAAACTGTTTTTT.

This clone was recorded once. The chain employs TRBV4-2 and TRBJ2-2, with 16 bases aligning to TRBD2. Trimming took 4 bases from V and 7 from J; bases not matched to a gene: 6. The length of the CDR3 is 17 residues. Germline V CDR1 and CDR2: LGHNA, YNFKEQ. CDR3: CASSPGLAGGPVGELFF. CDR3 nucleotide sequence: TGTGCCAGCAGCCCGGGACTAGCGGGGGGGCCCGTCGGGGAGCTGTTTTTT.

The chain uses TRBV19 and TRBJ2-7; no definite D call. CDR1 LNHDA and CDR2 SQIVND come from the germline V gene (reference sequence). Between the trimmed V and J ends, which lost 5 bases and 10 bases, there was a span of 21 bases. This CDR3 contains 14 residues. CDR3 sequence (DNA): TGTGCCAGTAGTCCCGTGCTGTTGGGCAGAACTCAGTACTTC. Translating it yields CASSPVLLGRTQYF.

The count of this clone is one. The CDR3 nucleotides read TGTGCCAGCAGCTTATCCCTTAGGCAGGGTTTATACAATGAGCAGTTCTTC. This encodes CASSLSLRQGLYNEQFF. This sequence joins TRBV11-2 and TRBJ2-1; TRBD1 is a possible D gene (5 bases). This CDR3 has 17 amino acids. The V end was cut by 2 bases, the J end by 4 bases, with 18 bases between. Germline V gives CDR1 SGHAT, CDR2 FQNNGV.

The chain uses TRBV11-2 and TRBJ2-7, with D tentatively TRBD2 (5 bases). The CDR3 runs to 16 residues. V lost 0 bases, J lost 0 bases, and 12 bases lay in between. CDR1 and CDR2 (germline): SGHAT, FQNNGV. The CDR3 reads CASSLDRAGLSYEQYF. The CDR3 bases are TGTGCCAGCAGCTTAGATCGGGCGGGCCTCTCCTACGAGCAGTACTTC. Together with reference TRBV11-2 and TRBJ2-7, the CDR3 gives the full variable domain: EAGVAQSPRYKIIEKRQSVAFWCNPISGHATLYWYQQILGQGPKLLIQFQNNGVVDDSQLPKDRFSAERLKGVDSTLKIQPAKLEDSAVYLCASSLDRAGLSYEQYFGPGTRLTVT.

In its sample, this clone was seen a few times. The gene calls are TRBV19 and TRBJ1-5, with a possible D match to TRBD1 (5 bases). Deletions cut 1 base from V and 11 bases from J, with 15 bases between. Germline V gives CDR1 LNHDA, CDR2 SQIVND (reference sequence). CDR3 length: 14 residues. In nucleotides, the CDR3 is TGTGCCAGTAGTATAGGGTCGGGACTCAGGTCCCAGCATTTT. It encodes CASSIGSGLRSQHF.

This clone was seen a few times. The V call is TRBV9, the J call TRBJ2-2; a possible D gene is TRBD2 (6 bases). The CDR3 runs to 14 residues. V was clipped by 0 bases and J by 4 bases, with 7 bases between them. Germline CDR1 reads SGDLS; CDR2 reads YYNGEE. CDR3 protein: CASSVGSGTGELFF. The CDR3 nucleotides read TGTGCCAGCAGCGTAGGTAGCGGCACCGGGGAGCTGTTTTTT.

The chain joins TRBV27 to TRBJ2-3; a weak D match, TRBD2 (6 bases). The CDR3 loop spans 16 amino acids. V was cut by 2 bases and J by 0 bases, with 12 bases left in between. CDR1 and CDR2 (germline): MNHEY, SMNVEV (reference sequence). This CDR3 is CASSLNPSESTDTQYF. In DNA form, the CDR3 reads TGTGCCAGCAGTTTAAATCCTAGCGAAAGCACAGATACGCAGTATTTT.

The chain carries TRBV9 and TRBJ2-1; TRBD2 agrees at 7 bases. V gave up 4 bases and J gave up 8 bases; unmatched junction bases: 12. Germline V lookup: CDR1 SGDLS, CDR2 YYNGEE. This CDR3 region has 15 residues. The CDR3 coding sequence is TGTGCCAGCAGCTTGCCGGGACTACCTAGGGATGAGCAGTTCTTC. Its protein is CASSLPGLPRDEQFF. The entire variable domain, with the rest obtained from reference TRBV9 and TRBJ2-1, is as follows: DSGVTQTPKHLITATGQRVTLRCSPRSGDLSVYWYQQSLDQGLQFLIQYYNGEERAKGNILERFSAQQFPDLHSELNLSSLELGDSALYFCASSLPGLPRDEQFFGPGTRLTVL.

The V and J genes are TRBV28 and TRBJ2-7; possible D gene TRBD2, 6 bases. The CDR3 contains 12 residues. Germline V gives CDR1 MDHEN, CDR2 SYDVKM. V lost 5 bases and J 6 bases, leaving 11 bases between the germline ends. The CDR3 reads CASSGGPREQYF. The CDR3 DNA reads TGTGCCAGCAGTGGAGGGCCACGCGAGCAGTACTTC.

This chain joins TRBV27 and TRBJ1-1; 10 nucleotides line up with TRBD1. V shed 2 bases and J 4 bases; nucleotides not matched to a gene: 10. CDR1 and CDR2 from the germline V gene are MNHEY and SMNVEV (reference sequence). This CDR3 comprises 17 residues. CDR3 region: CASSLQPGQGFGTEAFF. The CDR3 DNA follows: TGTGCCAGCAGTTTACAACCGGGACAGGGGTTCGGCACTGAAGCTTTCTTT.

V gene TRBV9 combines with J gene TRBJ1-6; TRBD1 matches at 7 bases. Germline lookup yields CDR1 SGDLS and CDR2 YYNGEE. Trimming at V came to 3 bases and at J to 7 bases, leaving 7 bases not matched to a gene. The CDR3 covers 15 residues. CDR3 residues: CASSARQGANSPLHF. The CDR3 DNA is TGTGCCAGCAGCGCGAGACAGGGAGCAAATTCACCCCTCCACTTT.

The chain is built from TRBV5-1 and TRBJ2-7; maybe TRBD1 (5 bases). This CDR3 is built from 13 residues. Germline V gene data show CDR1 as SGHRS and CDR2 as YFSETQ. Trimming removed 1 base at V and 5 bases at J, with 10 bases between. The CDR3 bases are TGCGCCAGCAGCTTGCTACAGGTCAACGAGCAGTACTTC. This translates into CASSLLQVNEQYF.

The CDR3 region has the DNA TGTGCCAGCGGGACAGTCCATGAGCAGTTCTTC. It is translated as CASGTVHEQFF. The V call is TRBV6-5, the J call TRBJ2-1; 7 bases are a match to TRBD1. V lost 8 bases, J lost 8 bases, and 3 bases stayed unmatched. Germline assignment: CDR1 MNHEY and CDR2 SVGAGI. CDR3 length: 11 residues.

CDR3 region: CASSVATGQNTDTQYF. CDR3 nucleotide sequence: TGTGCCAGCAGCGTAGCTACAGGGCAGAACACAGATACGCAGTATTTT. The rearrangement joins TRBV9 to TRBJ2-3, with TRBD1 as a possible D gene (6 bases). The length of the CDR3 is 16 residues. The ends were cut back, 0 bases at V and 2 bases at J, with 13 bases in the middle. Germline-derived CDR1 and CDR2 are SGDLS and YYNGEE.

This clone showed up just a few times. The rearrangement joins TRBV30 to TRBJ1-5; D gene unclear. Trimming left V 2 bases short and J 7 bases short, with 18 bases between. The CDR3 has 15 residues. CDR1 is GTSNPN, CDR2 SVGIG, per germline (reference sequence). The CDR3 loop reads CAWSPQDPPGQPQHF. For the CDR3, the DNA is TGTGCCTGGAGTCCCCAGGACCCGCCGGGGCAGCCCCAGCATTTT.

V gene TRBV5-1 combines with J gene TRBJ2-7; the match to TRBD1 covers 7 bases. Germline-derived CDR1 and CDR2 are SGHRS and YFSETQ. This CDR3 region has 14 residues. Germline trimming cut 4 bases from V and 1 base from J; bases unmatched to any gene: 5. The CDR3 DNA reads TGCGCCAGCAGCCTGACAGGGTCTTCCTACGAGCAGTACTTC. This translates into CASSLTGSSYEQYF.

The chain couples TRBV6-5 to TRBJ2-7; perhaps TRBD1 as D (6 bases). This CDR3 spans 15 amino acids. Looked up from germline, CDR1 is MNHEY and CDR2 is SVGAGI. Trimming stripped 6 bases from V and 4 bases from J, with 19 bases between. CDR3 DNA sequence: TGTGCCAGCAGAAAAGACAGGTCATCTAAATACGAGCAGTACTTC. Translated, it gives CASRKDRSSKYEQYF.

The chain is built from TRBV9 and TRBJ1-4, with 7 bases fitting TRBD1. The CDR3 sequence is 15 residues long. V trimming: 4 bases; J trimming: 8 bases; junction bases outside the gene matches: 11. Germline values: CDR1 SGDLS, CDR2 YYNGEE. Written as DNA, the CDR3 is TGTGCCAGCAGCTCCAGACAGGGAGTAGGAGAAAAACTGTTTTTT. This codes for CASSSRQGVGEKLFF.

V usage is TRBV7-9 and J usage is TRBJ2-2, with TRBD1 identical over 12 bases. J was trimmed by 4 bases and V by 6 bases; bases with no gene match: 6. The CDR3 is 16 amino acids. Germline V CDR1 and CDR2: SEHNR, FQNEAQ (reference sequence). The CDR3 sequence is CASRPPGQGATGELFF. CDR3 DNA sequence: TGTGCCAGCAGACCTCCGGGACAGGGGGCCACCGGGGAGCTGTTTTTT.

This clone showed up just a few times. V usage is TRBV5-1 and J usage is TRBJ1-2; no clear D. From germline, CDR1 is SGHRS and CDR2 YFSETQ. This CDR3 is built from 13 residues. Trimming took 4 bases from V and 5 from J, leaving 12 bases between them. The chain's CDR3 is CASSAEGRYGYTF. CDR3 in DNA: TGCGCCAGCAGCGCCGAGGGTAGATATGGCTACACCTTC.

CDR3 in DNA: TGTGCCAGCAGCCCGAGACAGGGTCTCTACCAAGAGACCCAGTACTTC. Translation: CASSPRQGLYQETQYF. J is TRBJ2-5 and V is TRBV11-2, with TRBD1 matching 7 bases. Germline V CDR1 and CDR2: SGHAT, FQNNGV. The trim removed 5 bases at V and 0 bases at J, leaving 9 bases unmatched. The CDR3 is 16 amino acids.

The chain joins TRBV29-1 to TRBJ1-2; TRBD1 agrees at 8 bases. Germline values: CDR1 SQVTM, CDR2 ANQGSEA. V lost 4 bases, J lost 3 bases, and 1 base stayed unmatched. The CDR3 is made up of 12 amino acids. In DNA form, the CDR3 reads TGCAGCGTTGGGACAGGGTACTATGGCTACACCTTC. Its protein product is CSVGTGYYGYTF. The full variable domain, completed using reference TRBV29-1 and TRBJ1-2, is SAVISQKPSRDICQRGTSLTIQCQVDSQVTMMFWYRQQPGQSLTLIATANQGSEATYESGFVIDKFPISRPNLTFSTLTVSNMSPEDSSIYLCSVGTGYYGYTFGSGTRLTVV.